The sequence of this T cell receptor beta chain was determined in a study of blood T cells in healthy people across ages. This clonotype was seen more than once but under ten times. Staff drew around 10 milliliters of peripheral blood from each donor. Primers used in a second PCR of about 6 to 11 cycles were a sample-barcoded 5' primer and a J-beta primer mix. TCRdb processed the 5' RACE reads anew with MiXCR; each CDR3 protein has one entry. The table has some 760,000 distinct CDR3 sequences, roughly 25% seen once. This sample was shared with a second study, whose subject was T cells of mothers and their children.

The source of this sequence is a boy between 10 and 17 years old in good health. Sequencing used blood.

CDR3 DNA: TGTGCCAGCAGTTGGGTGGACAGGGACTATGGCTACACCTTC. As protein: CASSWVDRDYGYTF. The J gene is TRBJ1-2, the V gene TRBV7-2; 8 bases map to TRBD1. V gave up 6 bases and J gave up 3 bases; unmatched junction bases: 6. The CDR3 runs 14 residues. The germline V gene encodes CDR1 SGHTA and CDR2 FQGNSA.